One T cell receptor beta chain is described in this entry. Unfractionated whole blood served as the source for total RNA extraction. What the library attached to individual cDNA molecules were unique molecular identifiers. TCRdb re-called the 5' RACE reads with MiXCR, one entry per CDR3 protein. This sample has some 150,000 distinct CDR3 sequences, with 4.1% found just once. The sample is drawn from a study of human T cells and chemical hapten exposure. The TCR originated in a female donor in good health.

This CDR3 is CASSEGRARNTIYF. The CDR3 DNA reads as TGCGCCAGCAGCGAGGGACGGGCTCGAAACACCATATATTTT. V and J are TRBV5-1 and TRBJ1-3; D might be TRBD1 (5 bases). Per the germline V gene, CDR1 is SGHRS and CDR2 is YFSETQ. CDR3 length equals 14 residues. The V end was cut by 4 bases, the J end by 5 bases, with 13 bases between.